This is a list of T cell receptor beta chains from one sample in a study of cytomegalovirus exposure and HLA in healthy donors. The protocol was immunoSEQ multiplex PCR, while the TCRdb copy is restricted to in-frame clones and leaves out a portion. The table includes roughly 180,000 clones, 77% detected once. The sample consisted of PBMCs. Every receptor here comes from a woman younger than 45 in good health and CMV-seropositive. The CDR3 runs from the conserved cysteine through the conserved F or W. The order of the fields is V gene, clone size, D gene, J gene, CDR3 protein, CDR3 DNA. D genes are given only for firm matches. The size of a clone is reported for some rows only, either as once, few or many, or as a class for expanded clones.

TRBV9	.	TRBD2	TRBJ2-2	CASSVAKGLADTGELFF	TGTGCCAGCAGCGTAGCTAAGGGACTAGCGGACACCGGGGAGCTGTTTTTT
TRBV29-1	.	TRBD1	TRBJ1-2	CSVEVGAGGVSGYTF	TGCAGCGTTGAAGTGGGTGCAGGGGGAGTAAGCGGCTACACCTTC
TRBV6-5	medium-sized	.	TRBJ2-7	CASRNGGAYEQYF	TGTGCCAGCAGGAACGGGGGAGCCTACGAGCAGTACTTC
TRBV7-9	few	.	TRBJ2-1	CASSLEGVQNNEQFF	TGTGCCAGCAGCTTAGAAGGGGTACAAAACAATGAGCAGTTCTTC
TRBV5-5	.	TRBD1	TRBJ2-3	CASSLLTGGGTDTQYF	TGTGCCAGCAGCTTGCTGACAGGGGGGGGCACAGATACGCAGTATTTT
TRBV11-2	.	TRBD1	TRBJ1-2	CASSQRDRGGYRRGYTF	TGTGCCAGCAGCCAACGGGACAGGGGGGGGTACCGGCGGGGCTACACCTTC
TRBV19	.	.	TRBJ2-1	CASSPTRAREQFF	TGTGCCAGTAGTCCGACTAGGGCAAGAGAGCAGTTCTTC
TRBV2	.	TRBD1	TRBJ1-5	CASKGTGSSNQPQHF	TGTGCCAGCAAAGGGACAGGAAGTAGCAATCAGCCCCAGCATTTT
TRBV29-1	.	.	TRBJ1-4	CSAEAGGNEKLFF	TGCAGCGCCGAGGCGGGGGGAAATGAAAAACTGTTTTTT
TRBV29-1	.	TRBD2	TRBJ2-7	CSVYGTSDSEQYF	TGCAGCGTTTATGGGACTAGCGATTCGGAGCAGTACTTC
TRBV5-1	.	TRBD2	TRBJ2-1	CASSQGGLAGERGLYNEQFF	TGCGCCAGCAGCCAAGGGGGACTAGCGGGAGAAAGGGGATTATACAATGAGCAGTTCTTC
TRBV28	.	.	TRBJ1-3	CASSIRRGSSGNTIYF	TGTGCCAGCAGTATCCGACGGGGAAGCTCTGGAAACACCATATATTTT
TRBV28	.	.	TRBJ1-5	CASSYNSNQPQHF	TGTGCCAGCAGTTATAATAGCAATCAGCCCCAGCATTTT
TRBV12-5	once	TRBD2	TRBJ2-5	CASGFAGGIETQYF	TGTGCTAGTGGTTTTGCGGGAGGGATAGAGACCCAGTACTTC
TRBV4-1	.	.	TRBJ1-1	CASSPRSHTEAFF	TGCGCCAGCAGCCCCCGTTCCCACACTGAAGCTTTCTTT
TRBV7-2	.	TRBD2	TRBJ2-3	CASSPTGGRTDTQYF	TGTGCCAGCAGCCCCACGGGAGGGCGGACAGATACGCAGTATTTT
TRBV5-1	.	TRBD1	TRBJ1-3	CASSLVSGGSSGNTIYF	TGCGCCAGCAGCTTGGTTTCAGGGGGGAGCTCTGGAAACACCATATATTTT
TRBV19	.	TRBD1	TRBJ1-5	CASSIATGLQPQHF	TGTGCCAGTAGTATAGCGACAGGGCTACAGCCCCAGCATTTT
TRBV4-1	.	TRBD1	TRBJ2-1	CASSQDGQGSEEQFF	TGCGCCAGCAGCCAAGATGGACAGGGGAGTGAGGAGCAGTTCTTC
TRBV7-9	.	TRBD2	TRBJ2-7	CASSSGWTSGRKYF	TGTGCCAGCAGCTCCGGATGGACTAGCGGGAGAAAGTACTTC
TRBV30	few	.	TRBJ1-3	CAWSATDKGNTIYF	TGTGCCTGGAGTGCCACAGACAAAGGAAACACCATATATTTT
TRBV7-9	few	.	TRBJ2-5	CASSPAGPQETQYF	TGTGCCAGCAGCCCCGCGGGGCCACAAGAGACCCAGTACTTC
TRBV27	.	TRBD1	TRBJ2-2	CASSRQGMGGELFF	TGTGCCAGCAGCCGACAGGGGATGGGCGGGGAGCTGTTTTTT
TRBV5-4	.	.	TRBJ2-5	CASSLVSQQETQYF	TGTGCCAGCAGCTTGGTGTCCCAACAAGAGACCCAGTACTTC
TRBV7-9	.	.	TRBJ2-7	CASSLAVTGSEQYF	TGTGCCAGCAGCTTAGCGGTGACAGGTTCCGAGCAGTACTTC
TRBV10-1	.	TRBD1	TRBJ2-5	CASSERTGLETQYF	TGCGCCAGCAGTGAGCGGACAGGGCTAGAGACCCAGTACTTC
TRBV4-1	.	TRBD2	TRBJ2-7	CASSQTTGLHYEQYF	TGCGCCAGCAGCCAGACTACGGGACTACACTACGAGCAGTACTTC
TRBV5-4	.	.	TRBJ2-7	CASSLGGGYEQYF	TGTGCCAGCAGCTTGGGAGGAGGGTACGAGCAGTACTTC
TRBV7-9	.	.	TRBJ2-7	CASSPVGSESSYEQYF	TGTGCCAGCAGCCCCGTAGGGAGCGAGAGCTCCTACGAGCAGTACTTC
TRBV5-1	.	TRBD2	TRBJ2-1	CASSFWTSGTYNEQFF	TGCGCCAGCAGCTTTTGGACTAGCGGGACCTACAATGAGCAGTTCTTC
TRBV30	.	.	TRBJ2-5	CAWSPPSGYQETQYF	TGTGCCTGGAGTCCCCCCAGCGGATACCAAGAGACCCAGTACTTC
TRBV4-2	.	TRBD1	TRBJ1-2	CASSQGDREDRGYTF	TGTGCCAGCAGCCAAGGGGACAGGGAAGATCGTGGCTACACCTTC
TRBV27	.	TRBD2	TRBJ2-3	CASSLVTSGSRGTDTQYF	TGTGCCAGCAGTTTGGTGACTAGCGGGAGTCGGGGCACAGATACGCAGTATTTT
TRBV7-7	few	.	TRBJ2-7	CASSEIDRPEEQYF	TGTGCCAGCAGCGAGATCGACAGGCCGGAGGAGCAGTACTTC
TRBV19	.	TRBD1	TRBJ1-2	CASTAGTGGSNYGYTF	TGTGCTAGCACGGCCGGGACAGGGGGCTCTAACTATGGCTACACCTTC
TRBV10-3	.	.	TRBJ1-3	CAISEQDSHFPNTIYF	TGTGCCATCAGTGAACAGGACAGCCACTTTCCGAACACCATATATTTT
TRBV19	.	TRBD1	TRBJ2-3	CASTPGTGTDTQYF	TGTGCCAGCACCCCCGGGACAGGGACAGATACGCAGTATTTT
TRBV2	.	TRBD1	TRBJ1-4	CASSLQGAATNEKLFF	TGTGCCAGCAGTTTACAGGGGGCAGCAACTAATGAAAAACTGTTTTTT
TRBV19	.	TRBD2	TRBJ2-7	CASSIQEAGGTYEQYF	TGTGCCAGTAGTATTCAGGAAGCGGGGGGAACCTACGAGCAGTACTTC
TRBV19	.	TRBD1	TRBJ1-4	CASSTSTGEFEKLFF	TGTGCCAGTAGTACTTCGACAGGGGAGTTTGAAAAACTGTTTTTT
TRBV7-9	.	TRBD1	TRBJ2-7	CASSLAGQGAGEQYF	TGTGCCAGCAGCTTAGCGGGACAGGGGGCGGGGGAGCAGTACTTC
TRBV5-1	.	TRBD2	TRBJ2-3	CASSSAGGPTDTQYF	TGCGCCAGCAGCTCAGCGGGAGGGCCTACAGATACGCAGTATTTT
TRBV6-6	.	TRBD1	TRBJ1-1	CASTQGQENTEAFF	TGTGCCAGCACCCAGGGACAGGAGAACACTGAAGCTTTCTTT
TRBV6-1	.	TRBD1	TRBJ1-2	CASSERTGMHYGYTF	TGTGCCAGCAGTGAAAGGACAGGGATGCACTATGGCTACACCTTC
TRBV7-6	.	TRBD1	TRBJ1-5	CASSLAGTGPNQPQHF	TGTGCCAGCAGCTTAGCCGGGACAGGGCCCAATCAGCCCCAGCATTTT
TRBV30	.	TRBD2	TRBJ2-3	CAWSYTRLAGDTQYF	TGTGCCTGGAGTTATACCAGACTAGCGGGAGATACGCAGTATTTT